A single sample gave rise to the 9 T cell receptor beta chains below, sequenced in a study of post-analysis software for immune sequencing data. Unique molecular identifiers were present in the TCR beta cDNA libraries. TCRdb called the PCR reads again in MiXCR, with one record for every CDR3 protein. The table lists 350,000 to 500,000 distinct CDR3 sequences, less than 40% of them singletons. Whole-study results and caveats: Five TRBV segments, TRBV5-6, TRBV5-1 and TRBV20-1 among them, were found more frequent in patients than controls.

These receptors' targets are unknown. Sequencing was performed on blood. These TCRs come from a girl aged 2 to 9 with multiple sclerosis.

This clonotype was counted between two and nine times. V and J are TRBV29-1 and TRBJ1-2, with D perhaps matching TRBD1 (6 bases). Germline V CDR1 and CDR2: SQVTM, ANQGSEA. The CDR3 sequence is 14 residues long. V lost 0 bases to trimming and J lost 4 bases, with 12 bases between them. The CDR3 DNA is TGCAGCGTTGAAGATAGTAGCAGGGGCTATGGCTACACCTTC. Its protein product is CSVEDSSRGYGYTF.

The V and J genes are TRBV7-2 and TRBJ2-5; a possible D gene is TRBD2 (6 bases). The CDR3 sequence is 17 residues long. Looked up from germline, CDR1 is SGHTA and CDR2 is FQGNSA. Trimming left V 1 base short and J 5 bases short, with 20 bases between. CDR3 in amino acids: CASSLGTSGARGETQYF. The DNA for the CDR3 is TGTGCCAGCAGCTTAGGTACTTCGGGAGCCCGAGGGGAGACCCAGTACTTC.

This clonotype appeared a few times. This chain connects TRBV6-5 to TRBJ2-3; 8 bases agree with TRBD2. Per germline, CDR1 MNHEY and CDR2 SVGAGI. The CDR3 is made up of 16 amino acids. V gave up 0 bases and J gave up 6 bases; unmatched junction bases: 8. CDR3: CASSYSYGGAGDTQYF. Here the CDR3 DNA reads TGTGCCAGCAGTTACTCGTACGGGGGGGCAGGGGATACGCAGTATTTT.

The genes are TRBV7-2 and TRBJ2-6; no reliable D call. There are 17 residues in the CDR3. The V end lost 2 bases, the J end lost 0 bases, and 11 bases lay between the germline ends. Germline V lookup: CDR1 SGHTA, CDR2 FQGNSA. CDR3 loop: CASSLLGTYSGANVLTF. The CDR3 DNA sequence: TGTGCCAGCAGCTTATTGGGCACTTACTCTGGGGCCAACGTCCTGACTTTC.

A few counts support this clonotype. The chain carries TRBV5-1 and TRBJ1-2; a weak D match, TRBD1 (5 bases). Trimming cost V 5 bases and J 8 bases, with 16 bases left between them. Germline V CDR1 and CDR2: SGHRS, YFSETQ. The CDR3 contains 13 residues. CDR3 nucleotides: TGCGCCAGCAGGCGCCCGGGGAGGGACGGCTACACCTTC. Protein product: CASRRPGRDGYTF.

The chain links TRBV7-2 to TRBJ2-6; D is tentatively TRBD1 or TRBD2 (5 bases each). CDR1 and CDR2 (germline): SGHTA, FQGNSA. CDR3 length equals 17 residues. Trimming removed 1 base from V and 2 bases from J, with 12 bases in between. The CDR3 is CASSLDPRGAGANVLTF. CDR3 DNA sequence: TGTGCCAGCAGCTTAGACCCTAGAGGGGCTGGGGCCAACGTCCTGACTTTC.

V usage is TRBV5-1 and J usage is TRBJ2-4, with 15 bases identical to TRBD2. J gave up 6 bases and V 3 bases, and 10 bases lay outside the gene matches. Germline V gene lookup returns CDR1 SGHRS and CDR2 YFSETQ. This CDR3 is built from 18 residues. This CDR3 is CASSSRTSGGAGVNIQYF. CDR3 coding DNA: TGCGCCAGCAGCTCCAGGACTAGCGGGGGGGCCGGAGTAAACATTCAGTACTTC.

The chain recombines TRBV5-1 with TRBJ1-2; weak D call: TRBD1 (6 bases). The CDR3 sequence is 13 residues long. V was pared by 4 bases and J by 5 bases, with 12 bases between. The V gene's germline CDR1 is SGHRS and CDR2 YFSETQ. As DNA, the CDR3 is TGCGCCAGCAGCGTCTCGCAGGGGTATGGCTACACCTTC. Translating gives CASSVSQGYGYTF.

This clonotype was seen a few times. V usage is TRBV6-5 and J usage is TRBJ2-1; D assignment may be TRBD1 or TRBD2 (6 bases each). Germline V gene data show CDR1 as MNHEY and CDR2 as SVGAGI. This CDR3 comprises 13 residues. Between the trimmed V and J ends, which lost 6 bases and 9 bases, there was a span of 15 bases. The CDR3 DNA reads as TGTGCCAGCAGATTCGGGGGCGCGAGTGAGCAGTTCTTC. This gives the protein CASRFGGASEQFF.